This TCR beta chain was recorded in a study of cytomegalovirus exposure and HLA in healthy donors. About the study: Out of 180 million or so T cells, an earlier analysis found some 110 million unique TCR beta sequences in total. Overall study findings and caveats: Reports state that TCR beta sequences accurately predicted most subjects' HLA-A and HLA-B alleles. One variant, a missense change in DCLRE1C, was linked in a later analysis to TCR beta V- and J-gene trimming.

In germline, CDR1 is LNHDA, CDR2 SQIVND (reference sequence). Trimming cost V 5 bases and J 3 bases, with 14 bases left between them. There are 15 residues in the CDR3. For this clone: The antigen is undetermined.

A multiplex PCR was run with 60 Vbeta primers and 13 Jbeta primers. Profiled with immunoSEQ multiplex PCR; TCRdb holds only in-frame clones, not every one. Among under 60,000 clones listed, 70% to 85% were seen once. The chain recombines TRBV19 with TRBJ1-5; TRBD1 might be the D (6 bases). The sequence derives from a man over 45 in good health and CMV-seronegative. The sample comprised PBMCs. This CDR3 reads CASSLEGTNNQPQHF. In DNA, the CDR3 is TGTGCCAGTAGTCTTGAAGGGACAAACAATCAGCCCCAGCATTTT.